These T cell receptor beta chains were read from a single sample in a study of graft-versus-host responses after intestinal transplantation. Method: immunoSEQ multiplex PCR; TCRdb's copy keeps in-frame clones and lacks some. The profile shows tens of thousands of clones, around 94% of them singletons. The source was PBMCs, collected 16 days after intestinal transplant. Receptors were obtained from a human patient who received an intestinal transplant, so some T cells may come from the graft donor. Each CDR3 is given with its conserved first and last residue. The D gene is left open where the match is weak. The listing skips clone size in some rows; elsewhere it reads once, few, many or a size class.

size,V,D,J,length,CDR3,DNA
NA,TRBV7-9,NA,TRBJ1-4,14,CASSLSTTNEKLFF,TGTGCCAGCAGCTTATCAACAACTAATGAAAAACTGTTTTTT
NA,TRBV19,TRBD1,TRBJ2-7,14,CASSIGQGAYEQYF,TGTGCCAGTAGTATCGGACAGGGGGCGTACGAGCAGTACTTC
NA,TRBV19,TRBD1,TRBJ1-5,16,CASSISGQGAYQPQHF,TGTGCCAGTAGTATATCGGGGCAGGGGGCATATCAGCCCCAGCATTTT
NA,TRBV6-1,NA,TRBJ2-1,17,CASSVPPGQLPYNEQFF,TGTGCCAGCAGTGTGCCCCCGGGGCAGCTTCCCTACAATGAGCAGTTCTTC
NA,TRBV7-9,TRBD1,TRBJ2-7,15,CASSLVSHRGYEQYF,TGTGCCAGCAGCTTAGTGAGCCACAGGGGCTACGAGCAGTACTTC
NA,TRBV29-1,TRBD2,TRBJ2-4,14,CSVEDGRGENIQYF,TGCAGCGTTGAAGATGGGAGGGGCGAAAACATTCAGTACTTC
NA,TRBV27,NA,TRBJ2-1,14,CASSLSGVGTGQFF,TGTGCCAGCAGTTTATCCGGAGTCGGAACAGGGCAGTTCTTC
NA,TRBV28,NA,TRBJ1-5,11,CASSFGQPQHF,TGTGCCAGCAGTTTTGGTCAGCCCCAGCATTTT
NA,TRBV6-5,NA,TRBJ2-1,12,CASGWERGEQFF,TGTGCCAGCGGGTGGGAGAGGGGTGAGCAGTTCTTC
NA,TRBV29-1,NA,TRBJ1-2,12,CSVEDTYYGYTF,TGCAGCGTTGAAGATACCTACTATGGCTACACCTTC
NA,TRBV30,NA,TRBJ2-7,12,CAYQPRGEEQYF,TGTGCCTACCAACCACGGGGAGAAGAGCAGTACTTC
NA,TRBV27,NA,TRBJ2-7,14,CASSTDSVGYEQYF,TGTGCCAGCAGCACGGACAGCGTGGGTTACGAGCAGTACTTC
NA,TRBV27,NA,TRBJ2-5,11,CASSLGETQYF,TGTGCCAGCAGTTTGGGAGAGACCCAGTACTTC
once,TRBV19,TRBD1,TRBJ2-2,14,CASGTGANTGELFF,TGTGCCAGCGGGACAGGGGCGAACACCGGGGAGCTGTTTTTT
NA,TRBV7-3,NA,TRBJ2-1,14,CASSLSGVLNEQFF,TGTGCCAGCAGCTTATCAGGAGTCCTAAATGAGCAGTTCTTC
NA,TRBV27,NA,TRBJ2-1,10,CASWTKEQFF,TGTGCCAGCTGGACCAAGGAGCAGTTCTTC
NA,TRBV6-5,NA,TRBJ1-2,13,CASRTGDGDGYTF,TGTGCCAGTAGAACAGGAGACGGGGATGGCTACACCTTC
NA,TRBV30,NA,TRBJ1-1,13,CAWSPGAGWGAFF,TGTGCCTGGAGCCCTGGGGCAGGCTGGGGAGCTTTCTTT
NA,TRBV5-4,NA,TRBJ1-1,15,CASSRWPGMNTEAFF,TGTGCCAGCAGCCGATGGCCAGGGATGAACACTGAAGCTTTCTTT
NA,TRBV19,NA,TRBJ1-5,16,CASSPQGEKDNQPQHF,TGTGCCAGTAGTCCACAGGGAGAGAAGGACAATCAGCCCCAGCATTTT
NA,TRBV4-3,TRBD1,TRBJ2-7,13,CASSWRQGYEQYF,TGCGCCAGCAGCTGGCGACAGGGCTACGAGCAGTACTTC
NA,TRBV14,NA,TRBJ2-7,14,CASSQPGSAYEQYF,TGTGCCAGCAGCCAACCCGGGAGCGCCTACGAGCAGTACTTC
NA,TRBV28,TRBD1,TRBJ2-7,13,CASKGQGRYEQYF,TGTGCCAGCAAAGGACAGGGCAGGTACGAGCAGTACTTC
NA,TRBV7-3,NA,TRBJ2-7,15,CASSLNSQGVSEQYF,TGTGCCAGCAGCTTAAACAGCCAGGGAGTCAGCGAGCAGTACTTC
NA,TRBV10-1,TRBD1,TRBJ1-6,15,CASSDSGTGYSPLHF,TGCGCCAGCAGTGATTCAGGGACAGGCTATTCACCCCTCCACTTT
few,TRBV2,NA,TRBJ2-7,12,CASSYRGGEQYF,TGTGCCAGCAGTTACAGGGGGGGCGAGCAGTACTTC
NA,TRBV19,NA,TRBJ2-7,14,CASGGLTSSYEQYF,TGTGCCAGTGGTGGACTAACCTCATCCTACGAGCAGTACTTC
NA,TRBV28,NA,TRBJ1-5,13,CASSFRSNQPQHF,TGTGCCAGCAGTTTCAGAAGCAATCAGCCCCAGCATTTT
NA,TRBV18,NA,TRBJ1-1,15,CASSPLELMNTEAFF,TGTGCCAGCTCACCACTAGAGTTGATGAACACTGAAGCTTTCTTT
NA,TRBV6-5,NA,TRBJ1-1,15,CASSYSRGGGTEAFF,TGTGCCAGCAGTTACTCTCGAGGCGGGGGAACTGAAGCTTTCTTT
NA,TRBV27,TRBD2,TRBJ2-1,16,CASSLSGLAGYNEQFF,TGTGCCAGCAGTCTCAGCGGACTAGCGGGCTACAATGAGCAGTTCTTC
NA,TRBV4-2,NA,TRBJ2-7,15,CAIKIGGDSSYEQYF,TGTGCCATCAAAATAGGGGGGGATAGCTCCTACGAGCAGTACTTC
once,TRBV5-4,NA,TRBJ2-2,13,CAYLEPWSGELFF,TGTGCATACCTGGAGCCCTGGTCCGGGGAGCTGTTTTTT
NA,TRBV11-2,NA,TRBJ1-2,14,CASSLSRGRLGYTF,TGTGCCAGCAGCTTAAGTCGCGGCAGGCTCGGCTACACCTTC
NA,TRBV27,TRBD2,TRBJ2-5,17,CASSDGASGTLRETQYF,TGTGCCAGCAGTGATGGGGCTAGCGGGACGCTGCGGGAGACCCAGTACTTC
NA,TRBV6-5,NA,TRBJ1-2,15,CASSYSLSSNYGYTF,TGTGCCAGCAGTTACTCCCTATCCTCGAACTATGGCTACACCTTC
NA,TRBV2,TRBD1,TRBJ1-2,18,CASKEGPRDRSGAYGYTF,TGTGCCAGCAAAGAAGGTCCCCGGGACAGATCTGGAGCCTATGGCTACACCTTC
NA,TRBV9,TRBD2,TRBJ2-5,16,CASSVGTSVWGETQYF,TGTGCCAGCAGCGTAGGGACTAGCGTATGGGGGGAGACCCAGTACTTC
NA,TRBV5-1,TRBD2,TRBJ2-5,15,CASSLQGLAGETQYF,TGCGCCAGCAGCTTGCAAGGACTAGCGGGAGAGACCCAGTACTTC
few,TRBV25-1,NA,TRBJ1-2,12,CASTTGSYGYTF,TGTGCCAGCACAACCGGCTCATATGGCTACACCTTC
once,TRBV5-6,TRBD1,TRBJ2-5,14,CASSSGTGLETQYF,TGTGCCAGCAGTTCCGGGACAGGGCTTGAGACCCAGTACTTC
NA,TRBV10-3,NA,TRBJ2-7,14,CAISESPDYYEQYF,TGTGCCATCAGTGAGTCTCCAGACTACTACGAGCAGTACTTC